The source of this TCR beta chain is a study of blood T cell repertoires in COVID-19. About the study: PBMCs, B-cell-depleted T cells, or T cells were the source of the cDNA or gDNA that made up the material.

Germline CDR1 reads MNHEY; CDR2 reads SVGAGI. This CDR3 contains 13 residues. Deletions cut 2 bases from V and 3 bases from J, with 7 bases between. Sequencing was performed with immunoSEQ multiplex PCR; in TCRdb, only in-frame clones are kept and a portion is missing. The table has 200,000 to 250,000 clones, 88% seen once; the top ten hold more than 1.4%. Sequencing was carried out using peripheral blood. The source is a man aged 18 to 29 with active or convalescent COVID-19. The chain carries TRBV6-5 and TRBJ1-1, with D perhaps TRBD1 (6 bases). The CDR3 sequence: CASSYTGYTEAFF. Written as DNA, the CDR3 is TGTGCCAGCAGTTACACAGGGTACACTGAAGCTTTCTTT.